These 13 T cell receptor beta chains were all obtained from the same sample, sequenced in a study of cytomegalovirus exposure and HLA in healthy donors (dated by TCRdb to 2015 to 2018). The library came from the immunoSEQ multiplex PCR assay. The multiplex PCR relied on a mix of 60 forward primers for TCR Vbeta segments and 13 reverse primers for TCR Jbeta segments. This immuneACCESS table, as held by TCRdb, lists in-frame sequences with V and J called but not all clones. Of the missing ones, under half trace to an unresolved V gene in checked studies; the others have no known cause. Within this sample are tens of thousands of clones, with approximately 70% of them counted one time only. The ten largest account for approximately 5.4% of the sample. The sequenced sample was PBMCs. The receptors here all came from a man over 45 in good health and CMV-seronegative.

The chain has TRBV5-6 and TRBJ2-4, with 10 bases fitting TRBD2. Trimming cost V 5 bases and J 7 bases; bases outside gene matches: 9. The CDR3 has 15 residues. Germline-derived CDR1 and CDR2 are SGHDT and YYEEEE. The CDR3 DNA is TGTGCCAGCAGTACGACTAGCGGGCGGAGGAACATTCAGTACTTC. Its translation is CASSTTSGRRNIQYF.

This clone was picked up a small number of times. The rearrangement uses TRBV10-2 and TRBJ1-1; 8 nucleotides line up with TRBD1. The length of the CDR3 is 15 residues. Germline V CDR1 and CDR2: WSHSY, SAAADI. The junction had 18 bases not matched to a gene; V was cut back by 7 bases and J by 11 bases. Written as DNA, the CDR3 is TGCGCCAGCACCATGGGACAGGCGAACCGCCGGGAGGCTTTCTTT. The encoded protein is CASTMGQANRREAFF.

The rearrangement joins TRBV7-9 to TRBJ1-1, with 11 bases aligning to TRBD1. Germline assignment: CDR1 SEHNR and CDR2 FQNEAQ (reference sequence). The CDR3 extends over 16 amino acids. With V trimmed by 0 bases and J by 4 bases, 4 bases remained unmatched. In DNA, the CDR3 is TGTGCCAGCAGCTTAGCAGGGACAGGGGGTATCACTGAAGCTTTCTTT. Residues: CASSLAGTGGITEAFF.

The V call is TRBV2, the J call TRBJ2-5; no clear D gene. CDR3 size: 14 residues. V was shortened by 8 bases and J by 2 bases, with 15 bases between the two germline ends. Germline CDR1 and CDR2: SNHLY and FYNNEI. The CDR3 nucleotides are TGTGCCAGCGGAGTTTATGGCCGTCAAGAGACCCAGTACTTC. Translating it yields CASGVYGRQETQYF.

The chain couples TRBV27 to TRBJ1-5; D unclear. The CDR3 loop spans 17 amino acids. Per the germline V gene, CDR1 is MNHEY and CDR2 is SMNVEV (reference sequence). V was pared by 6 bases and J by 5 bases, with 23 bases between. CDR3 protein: CASRPERITSTDQPQHF. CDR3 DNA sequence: TGTGCCAGCAGGCCCGAACGAATCACGTCTACTGATCAGCCCCAGCATTTT.

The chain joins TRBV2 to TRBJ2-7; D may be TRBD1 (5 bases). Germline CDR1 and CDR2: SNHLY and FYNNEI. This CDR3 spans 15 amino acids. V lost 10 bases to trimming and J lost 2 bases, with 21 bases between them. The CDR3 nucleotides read TGTGCCACCCGGGCCCAGGGTGCCTTTGCCTACGAGCAGTACTTC. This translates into CATRAQGAFAYEQYF.

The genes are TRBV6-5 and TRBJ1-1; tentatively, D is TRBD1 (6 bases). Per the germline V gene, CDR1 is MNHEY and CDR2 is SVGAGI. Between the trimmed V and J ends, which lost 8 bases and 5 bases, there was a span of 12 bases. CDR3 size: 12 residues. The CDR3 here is CASASGVTEAFF. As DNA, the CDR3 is TGTGCCAGCGCCTCAGGGGTTACTGAAGCTTTCTTT.

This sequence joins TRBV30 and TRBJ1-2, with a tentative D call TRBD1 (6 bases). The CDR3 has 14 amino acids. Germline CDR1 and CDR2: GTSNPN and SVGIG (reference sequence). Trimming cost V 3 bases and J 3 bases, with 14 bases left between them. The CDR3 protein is CAWRGQPADYGYTF. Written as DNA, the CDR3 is TGTGCCTGGAGGGGACAACCCGCCGACTATGGCTACACCTTC.

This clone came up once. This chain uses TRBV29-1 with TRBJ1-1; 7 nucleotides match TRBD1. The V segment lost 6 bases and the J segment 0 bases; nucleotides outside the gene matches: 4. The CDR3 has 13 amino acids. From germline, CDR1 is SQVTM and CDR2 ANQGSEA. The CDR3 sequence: CSVEGQMNTEAFF. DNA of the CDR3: TGCAGCGTGGAGGGACAGATGAACACTGAAGCTTTCTTT.

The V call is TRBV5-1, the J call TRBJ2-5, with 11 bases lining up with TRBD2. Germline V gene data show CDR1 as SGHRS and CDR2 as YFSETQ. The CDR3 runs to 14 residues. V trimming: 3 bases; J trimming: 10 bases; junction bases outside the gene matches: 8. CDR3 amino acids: CASSSTSGDPLQYF. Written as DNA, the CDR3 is TGCGCCAGCAGCTCGACTAGCGGGGACCCTCTCCAGTACTTC.

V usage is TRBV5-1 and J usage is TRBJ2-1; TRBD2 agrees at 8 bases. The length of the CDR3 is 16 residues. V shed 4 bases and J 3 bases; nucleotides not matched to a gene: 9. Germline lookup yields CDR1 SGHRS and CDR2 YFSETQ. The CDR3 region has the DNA TGCGCCAGCAGCCCCCAGTACGGGGGGGGCTACAATGAGCAGTTCTTC. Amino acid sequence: CASSPQYGGGYNEQFF.

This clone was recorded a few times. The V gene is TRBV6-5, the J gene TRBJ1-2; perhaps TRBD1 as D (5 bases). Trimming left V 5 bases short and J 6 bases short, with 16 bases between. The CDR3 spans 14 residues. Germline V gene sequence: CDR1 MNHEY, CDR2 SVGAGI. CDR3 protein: CASSDIRAGHGYTF. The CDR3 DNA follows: TGTGCCAGCAGTGACATCAGGGCAGGGCATGGCTACACCTTC.

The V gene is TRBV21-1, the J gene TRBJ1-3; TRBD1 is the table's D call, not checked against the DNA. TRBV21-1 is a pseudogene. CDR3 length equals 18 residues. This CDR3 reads CASSKEGHTPGAGNTIYF. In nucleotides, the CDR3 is TGTGCCAGCAGCAAAGAGGGGCATACCCCAGGAGCTGGAAACACCATATATTTT.